This T cell receptor beta chain was sequenced during a study of response to subunit inactivated influenza vaccine. Notes on the study in general: After each seasonal influenza vaccination, few new T cells are recruited, the authors suggested.

TCRdb re-called the RT-PCR reads with MiXCR, one entry per CDR3 protein. Among some 800,000 distinct CDR3 sequences listed, over 20% were seen once. In its sample, this clonotype was seen a few times. The target antigen is unknown. Trimming cost V 5 bases and J 1 base; bases outside gene matches: 6. The CDR3 is 15 residues long. Germline V lookup: CDR1 MNHEY, CDR2 SMNVEV (reference sequence). This receptor was identified in a man aged 45-65 years who received an inactivated influenza vaccine. The rearrangement joins TRBV27 to TRBJ1-1; 8 nucleotides agree with TRBD1. Here the sequenced sample was PBMCs from blood, taken roughly 5 days after vaccination. The CDR3 loop is CASSLWGQENTEAFF. The DNA for the CDR3 is TGTGCCAGCAGTCTCTGGGGACAGGAGAACACTGAAGCTTTCTTT.